This TCR beta chain comes out of a study of T cell repertoires in cytomegalovirus infection. MiXCR, run by TCRdb on the reads, gives a single entry per CDR3 protein. This sample has 200,000 or so distinct CDR3 sequences; about 30% occur once, and the top ten carry 30% to 35%. The ends were cut back, 5 bases at V and 0 bases at J, with 13 bases in the middle. In germline, CDR1 is SGHAT, CDR2 FQDESV (reference sequence). The CDR3 consists of 15 residues. The sequence came from a human donor in good health (CMV status not recorded). Some clones in this sample may be carry-over from other donors' samples. Sequences were obtained from PBMCs. The chain recombines TRBV11-1 with TRBJ1-1, with D uncertain. CDR3 in amino acids: CASSPRTALNTEAFF. The CDR3 DNA reads TGTGCCAGCAGCCCTAGGACGGCCTTGAACACTGAAGCTTTCTTT.